This T cell receptor beta chain was recovered during a study of cytomegalovirus exposure and HLA in healthy donors. A note on this clone: Its target is not known.

Clones were read by immunoSEQ multiplex PCR, and TCRdb kept only the in-frame ones, dropping some. The table includes hundreds of thousands of clones, roughly 85% detected once. Findings and limits, study-wide: Associated with cytomegalovirus, according to the listing, were 150 to 200 TCR beta chains. According to a subsequent analysis, TCR clusters from the first cohort were inclined to appear together in the 110 or so validation repertoires.

Germline V gene lookup returns CDR1 MNHEY and CDR2 SMNVEV (reference sequence). This CDR3 is built from 14 residues. Trimming pared 9 bases from V and 1 base from J, leaving 12 bases between. V usage is TRBV27 and J usage is TRBJ2-2; the D gene is possibly TRBD2 (5 bases). The specimen sequenced was PBMCs. The sequence was collected from a woman between 18 and 29 years old in good health and CMV-seronegative. CDR3 amino acids: CASRPAGNTGELFF. The CDR3 DNA reads TGTGCCAGTCGACCGGCGGGGAACACCGGGGAGCTGTTTTTT.